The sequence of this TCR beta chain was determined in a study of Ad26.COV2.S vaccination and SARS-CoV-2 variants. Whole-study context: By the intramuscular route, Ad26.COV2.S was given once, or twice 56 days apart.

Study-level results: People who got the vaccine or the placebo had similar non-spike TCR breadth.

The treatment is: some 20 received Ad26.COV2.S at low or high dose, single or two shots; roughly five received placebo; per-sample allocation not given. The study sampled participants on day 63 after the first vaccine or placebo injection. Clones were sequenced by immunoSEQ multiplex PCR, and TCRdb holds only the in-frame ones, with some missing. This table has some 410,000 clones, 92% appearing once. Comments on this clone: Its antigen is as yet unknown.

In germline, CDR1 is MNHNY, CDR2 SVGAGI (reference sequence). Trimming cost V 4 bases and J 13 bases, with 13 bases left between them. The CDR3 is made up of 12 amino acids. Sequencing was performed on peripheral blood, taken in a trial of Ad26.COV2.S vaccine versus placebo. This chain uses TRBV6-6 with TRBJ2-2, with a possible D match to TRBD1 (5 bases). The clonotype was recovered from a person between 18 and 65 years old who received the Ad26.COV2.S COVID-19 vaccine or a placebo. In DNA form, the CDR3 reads TGTGCCAGCAGTTCTCTCCAGGGCGGGCTGTTTTTT. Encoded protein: CASSSLQGGLFF.